The 2 T cell receptor beta chains listed next were all sequenced from one sample in a study of T-cell memory formation after mild COVID-19. Each CDR3 protein is one row after TCRdb ran MiXCR on the 5' RACE reads. The sample records about 500,000 distinct CDR3 sequences, about 20% being singletons. Sequencing was done on a sample of PBMCs or a T cell subset sorted from them (not recorded which). The receptors derive from an adult woman who had mild COVID-19 (a few samples of this study predate the infection). Cell type and time point are not known.

V gene TRBV5-1 combines with J gene TRBJ2-5; perhaps TRBD2 as D (5 bases). Between the trimmed V and J ends, which lost 1 base and 5 bases, there was a span of 15 bases. CDR1 is SGHRS and CDR2 is YFSETQ in the germline V gene. The CDR3 consists of 15 residues. CDR3 bases: TGCGCCAGCAGCTTGAGGGAGTCAAGTCAGGAGACCCAGTACTTC. Its protein product is CASSLRESSQETQYF.

The V call is TRBV28, the J call TRBJ1-4, with unresolved D. The V and J ends lost 5 bases and 4 bases respectively, with 11 bases between them. Germline assignment: CDR1 MDHEN and CDR2 SYDVKM. The length of the CDR3 is 14 residues. The DNA of the CDR3 is TGTGCCAGCAGTCTCGGGATACTTAATGAAAAACTGTTTTTT. Protein: CASSLGILNEKLFF.